These 14 T cell receptor beta chains originate from one sample sequenced in a study of identical twins (dated by TCRdb to 2016 to 2017). Library method: 5' RACE. Sequenced using an Illumina HiSeq 2000. The public reads were quality trimmed at Q25 with fastp and then assembled into clones with MiXCR by TCRdb, keeping productive beta chains. Entries are consolidated by CDR3 protein sequence, retaining the most common genes and DNA. The sample profile shows approximately 600,000 distinct CDR3 sequences; 7% to 7.5% of them were found once. The ten most abundant clones make up over 1.5% of the sample. This sample also appeared in a second study, on yellow fever vaccine responses in identical twins.

Source material: PBMCs. The source of these receptors is a woman aged 18-29 years in good health.

The sample holds many counts of this clonotype. The V gene is TRBV20-1, the J gene TRBJ2-7, with TRBD1 matching over 9 bases. This CDR3 has 14 amino acids. Germline assignment: CDR1 DFQATT and CDR2 SNEGSKA (reference sequence). The V gene end was trimmed by 3 bases and the J gene end by 6 bases; junction bases not matched to a gene: 9. This chain's CDR3 is CSASPGQGPFEQYF. The CDR3 nucleotides read TGCAGTGCTAGCCCGGGACAGGGACCCTTCGAGCAGTACTTC.

In its sample, this clonotype was seen many times. The chain's CDR3 is CASSQGGEPGTEAFF. CDR3 nucleotide sequence: TGTGCCAGCAGCCAAGGAGGGGAGCCTGGGACTGAAGCTTTCTTT. The V and J genes are TRBV3-1 and TRBJ1-1; possible D gene TRBD1, 5 bases. The CDR3 is 15 amino acids. CDR1 is LGHDT, CDR2 YNNKEL, per germline (reference sequence). V was pared by 1 base and J by 5 bases, with 14 bases between.

The sample holds many counts of this clonotype. The V call is TRBV7-8, the J call TRBJ2-1; D may be TRBD1 (5 bases). V was trimmed by 4 bases and J by 7 bases, leaving 8 bases between them. This CDR3 comprises 12 residues. CDR1 and CDR2 (germline): SGHVS, FQNEAQ. In DNA, the CDR3 is TGTGCCAGCAGCTATGGACAAAATGAGCAGTTCTTC. This encodes CASSYGQNEQFF.

This clonotype was observed a few times. The chain recombines TRBV7-6 with TRBJ2-5, with D tentatively TRBD1 (5 bases). The CDR3 covers 16 residues. The V end lost 3 bases, the J end lost 3 bases, and 17 bases lay between the germline ends. Germline assignment: CDR1 SGHVS and CDR2 FNYEAQ. CDR3 nucleotides: TGTGCCAGCAGCTTTGCTTTTTCCGGACAAAAAGAGACCCAGTACTTC. It is translated as CASSFAFSGQKETQYF.

To note about this clonotype: Because it lacks the conserved phenylalanine or tryptophan at the end, this CDR3 is likely a read error. The DNA is left out, because the CDR3 cannot be placed on it with certainty; the CDR3 is given as TCRdb lists it. The rearrangement links TRBV24-1 to TRBJ1-3; the table's TRBD1 call for D was not verified on the DNA. Per germline, CDR1 KGHDR and CDR2 SFDVKD. The CDR3 adds up to 9 amino acids, both ends counted. CDR3 amino acids: CAPNPGQGS.

This clonotype was detected only a few times. The CDR3 coding sequence is TGTGCCAGCAGCGTATACAGGGGACTGAACACTGAAGCTTTCTTT. This gives the protein CASSVYRGLNTEAFF. The chain recombines TRBV9 with TRBJ1-1, with TRBD1 identical over 7 bases. V lost 1 base, J lost 0 bases, and 3 bases stayed unmatched. Germline lookup yields CDR1 SGDLS and CDR2 YYNGEE. This CDR3 comprises 15 residues.

The sample holds many counts of this clonotype. The V call is TRBV24-1, the J call TRBJ1-1; 8 bases are a match to TRBD1. Germline CDR1 reads KGHDR; CDR2 reads SFDVKD. V lost 5 bases, J lost 5 bases, and 3 bases stayed unmatched. This CDR3 has 13 residues. This CDR3 is CATSGTGGTEAFF. CDR3 DNA sequence: TGTGCCACCAGTGGCACAGGGGGGACTGAAGCTTTCTTT.

The V gene is TRBV28, the J gene TRBJ2-7; TRBD1 might be the D (5 bases). V was cut by 5 bases and J by 3 bases, with 17 bases left in between. Germline V lookup: CDR1 MDHEN, CDR2 SYDVKM. This CDR3 spans 15 amino acids. This CDR3 reads CASSAPSGKGYEQYF. DNA for the CDR3: TGTGCCAGCAGTGCGCCATCAGGGAAGGGCTACGAGCAGTACTTC.

This clonotype was recorded a few times. This chain connects TRBV12-3 or TRBV12-4 to TRBJ1-1, with 7 bases identical to TRBD1. The CDR3 contains 13 residues. Losses at the gene ends were 6 bases for V and 5 bases for J; bases not matched to a gene: 6. This chain's CDR3 is CASSQGGKTEAFF. The CDR3 DNA reads as TGTGCCAGCAGCCAAGGGGGCAAGACTGAAGCTTTCTTT.

The rearrangement joins TRBV14 to TRBJ2-7; D is unresolved. The germline V and J ends were trimmed by 4 bases and 6 bases, with 13 bases remaining between them. Germline CDR1 SGHDN, CDR2 FVKESK. This CDR3 spans 13 amino acids. The CDR3 region has the DNA TGTGCCAGCAGCCCCACGGCCCTGAGCGAGCAGTACTTC. Its protein product is CASSPTALSEQYF.

CDR3 nucleotide sequence: TGTGCCAGCACCCTAGGGACAGTTGGGGCCAACGTCCTGACTTTC. This encodes CASTLGTVGANVLTF. The chain recombines TRBV28 with TRBJ2-6; TRBD1 aligns across 7 bases. V shed 7 bases and J 3 bases; nucleotides not matched to a gene: 6. The CDR3 covers 15 residues. Per the germline V gene, CDR1 is MDHEN and CDR2 is SYDVKM.

Ten or more counts support this clonotype. CDR3 region: CASQRYMDLGQETQYF. CDR3 in DNA: TGCGCCAGCCAACGCTACATGGACTTGGGACAAGAGACCCAGTACTTC. This chain links TRBV4-1 with TRBJ2-5; perhaps TRBD2 as D (5 bases). The CDR3 has 16 residues. From germline, CDR1 is MGHRA and CDR2 YSYEKL. V was trimmed by 8 bases and J by 2 bases, leaving 21 bases between them.

This clonotype was seen repeatedly, ten times or more. The gene calls are TRBV5-1 and TRBJ1-5; unclear D gene. This CDR3 region has 17 residues. Trimming shortened V by 0 bases and J by 0 bases, and 13 bases separated the two germline ends. The germline V gene has CDR1 SGHRS and CDR2 YFSETQ. DNA for the CDR3: TGCGCCAGCAGCTTGGGCGGACCTGGATATAGCAATCAGCCCCAGCATTTT. This gives the protein CASSLGGPGYSNQPQHF.

The genes are TRBV12-3 or TRBV12-4 and TRBJ2-2, with a weak D call TRBD2 (5 bases). With 4 bases removed from V and 8 bases from J, the gap between germline ends came to 11 bases. This CDR3 spans 13 amino acids. The CDR3, as DNA: TGTGCCAGCAGTTGGTGGGAGCCGGGGGAGCTGTTTTTT. Translated: CASSWWEPGELFF.